This entry concerns a single T cell receptor (beta chain). The antigen is not known. This sample is drawn from a study of T cell clonotyping in hematopoietic cell transplantation. General study findings and limits: Broader posttransplant TCR repertoire diversity was predicted by graft donor and pretransplant recipient Inverse Simpson Index values.

Assay: immunoSEQ multiplex PCR; the TCRdb copy retains only in-frame clones and omits some. This table holds over 7,500 clones, 97% found once. The sequencing here drew on peripheral blood mononuclear cells, taken 100 days after allogeneic stem cell transplant. This clonotype originated in a male patient aged 55-69 years who had an allogeneic stem cell transplant from a related donor, so the T cells may come from the graft donor. Some clones in this sample may be carry-over from other donors' samples.

The CDR3 DNA reads as TGTGCCAGCAGCTTAACGGGGGGCACTGGGGCCAACGTCCTGACTTTC. Its protein product is CASSLTGGTGANVLTF. The chain recombines TRBV7-3 with TRBJ2-6; D is perhaps TRBD1 or TRBD2 (6 bases each). Germline-derived CDR1 and CDR2 are SGHTA and FQGTGA. V was trimmed by 0 bases and J by 2 bases, leaving 8 bases between them. CDR3 size: 16 residues.